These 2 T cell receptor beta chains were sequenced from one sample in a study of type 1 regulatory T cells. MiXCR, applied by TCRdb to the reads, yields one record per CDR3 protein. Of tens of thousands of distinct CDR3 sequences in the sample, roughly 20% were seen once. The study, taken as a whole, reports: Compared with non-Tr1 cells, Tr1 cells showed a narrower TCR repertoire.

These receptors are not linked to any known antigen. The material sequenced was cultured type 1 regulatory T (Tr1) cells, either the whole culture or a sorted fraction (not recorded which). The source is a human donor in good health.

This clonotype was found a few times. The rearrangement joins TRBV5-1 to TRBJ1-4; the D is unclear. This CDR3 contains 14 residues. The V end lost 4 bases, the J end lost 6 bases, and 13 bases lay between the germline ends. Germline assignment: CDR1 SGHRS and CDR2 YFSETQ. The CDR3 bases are TGCGCCAGCAGCCTGGACGGAGGCTATGAAAAACTGTTTTTT. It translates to CASSLDGGYEKLFF.

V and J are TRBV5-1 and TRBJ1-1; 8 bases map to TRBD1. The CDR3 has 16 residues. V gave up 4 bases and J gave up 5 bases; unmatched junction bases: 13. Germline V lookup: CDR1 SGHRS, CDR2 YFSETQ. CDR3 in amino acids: CASSTGQGRVGTEAFF. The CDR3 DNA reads TGCGCCAGCAGCACCGGACAGGGTCGGGTTGGGACTGAAGCTTTCTTT.